Each of the 25 T cell receptor beta chains below was sequenced from the same sample in a study of CD4 T cells in relation to SARS-CoV-2 and coronaviruses. CD4+ T cells from unexposed donors were obtained before the COVID-19 pandemic (2011-2018). Isolation of CD4+ T cells took place after roughly nine days in culture. These receptors lack a known antigen. The table came from immunoSEQ multiplex PCR; TCRdb's copy has only in-frame clones and leaves some out. This sample carries fewer than 25,000 clones, more than 60% of them seen once, and the ten largest clones take roughly 25%. The specimen was CD4+ T cells from PBMCs, cultured in vitro. These receptors were obtained from a human donor in good health.

The genes are TRBV5-1 and TRBJ2-2; 9 positions match TRBD1. V shed 3 bases, J shed 7 bases, and the junction held 7 bases outside the gene matches. In germline, CDR1 is SGHRS, CDR2 YFSETQ. The CDR3 consists of 15 residues. CDR3 sequence (DNA): TGCGCCAGCAGCTCAACAGGGGGCGAGGGCGGGGAGCTGTTTTTT. It codes for CASSSTGGEGGELFF.

This sequence joins TRBV6-2 or TRBV6-3 and TRBJ2-3; 7 nucleotides match TRBD1. With 2 bases clipped from V and 3 bases from J, the junction kept 5 bases outside the gene matches. Germline assignment: CDR1 MNHEY and CDR2 SVGEGT. This CDR3 is 15 amino acids long. For the CDR3, the DNA is TGTGCCAGCAGTTACGGACAGGCAGGGACAGATACGCAGTATTTT. This codes for CASSYGQAGTDTQYF.

The genes are TRBV7-6 and TRBJ2-3, with 10 nucleotides matching TRBD2. V dropped 4 bases and J dropped 2; count of bases not matched to a gene: 3. The CDR3 totals 15 residues. The germline V gene has CDR1 SGHVS and CDR2 FNYEAQ. CDR3 sequence: CASSSAGGFTDTQYF. The CDR3 coding sequence is TGTGCCAGCAGCTCAGCGGGGGGGTTCACAGATACGCAGTATTTT.

The chain recombines TRBV4-3 with TRBJ1-5; no clear D. This CDR3 contains 13 residues. Germline-derived CDR1 and CDR2 are LGHNA and YSLEER. Trimming shortened V by 4 bases and J by 5 bases, and 9 bases separated the two germline ends. The CDR3: CASSPGPDQPQHF. The CDR3 DNA sequence: TGCGCCAGCAGCCCTGGTCCAGATCAGCCCCAGCATTTT.

This chain connects TRBV7-2 to TRBJ1-2; 7 bases line up with TRBD1. This CDR3 contains 15 residues. CDR1 is SGHTA, CDR2 FQGNSA, per germline. V gave up 1 base and J gave up 2 bases; unmatched junction bases: 4. CDR3 DNA: TGTGCCAGCAGCTTAGGGACAGGTTCCAACTATGGCTACACCTTC. Translation: CASSLGTGSNYGYTF.

This sequence joins TRBV5-1 and TRBJ2-7; perhaps TRBD2 as D (6 bases). Germline V lookup: CDR1 SGHRS, CDR2 YFSETQ. This CDR3 spans 13 amino acids. V gave up 4 bases and J gave up 7 bases, with 15 bases separating them. In nucleotides, the CDR3 is TGCGCCAGCAGCCCTCAAACCCTAGCGGAGCAGTACTTC. Its protein is CASSPQTLAEQYF.

This chain uses TRBV24-1 with TRBJ2-1; D ambiguous. Germline V CDR1 and CDR2: KGHDR, SFDVKD. The CDR3 has 13 amino acids. V dropped 4 bases and J dropped 6 bases, with 9 bases sitting between them. CDR3 in amino acids: CATSETALNEQFF. CDR3 in DNA: TGTGCCACCAGTGAAACAGCTCTCAATGAGCAGTTCTTC.

The sample holds one count of this clone. The chain joins TRBV5-1 to TRBJ2-7; D possibly corresponds to TRBD1 (6 bases). CDR1 and CDR2 (germline): SGHRS, YFSETQ. The CDR3 loop spans 14 amino acids. The ends were cut back, 0 bases at V and 7 bases at J, with 14 bases in the middle. The CDR3 DNA sequence: TGCGCCAGCAGCTTGGGAACAGGGTCTAGGGAGCAGTACTTC. Translating it yields CASSLGTGSREQYF.

The chain recombines TRBV14 with TRBJ1-6; D remains unclear. Germline V CDR1 and CDR2: SGHDN, FVKESK. This CDR3 is built from 15 residues. V was cut by 2 bases and J by 4 bases, with 9 bases left in between. The CDR3 here is CASSQSGKYNSPLHF. The CDR3, as DNA: TGTGCCAGCAGCCAAAGTGGTAAGTATAATTCACCCCTCCACTTT.

This rearrangement joins TRBV7-6 to TRBJ2-1, with 11 bases fitting TRBD2. V lost 5 bases and J lost 8; bases outside the gene matches: 8. This CDR3 has 15 amino acids. The V gene's germline CDR1 is SGHVS and CDR2 FNYEAQ. The chain's CDR3 is CASSPIAGGPHEQFF. CDR3 nucleotide sequence: TGTGCCAGCAGCCCGATAGCGGGAGGGCCCCATGAGCAGTTCTTC.

This chain joins TRBV5-1 and TRBJ2-3; unclear D gene. Deletions cut 0 bases from V and 1 base from J, with 6 bases between. The CDR3 contains 14 residues. Germline loops: CDR1 SGHRS, CDR2 YFSETQ. The CDR3 spells CASSLDVGTDTQYF. The CDR3, as DNA: TGCGCCAGCAGCTTGGACGTCGGCACAGATACGCAGTATTTT.

The chain is built from TRBV5-1 and TRBJ2-7; D is possibly TRBD2 (5 bases). This CDR3 has 13 residues. The germline CDR1 and CDR2 sequences are SGHRS and YFSETQ. V was clipped by 7 bases and J by 5 bases, with 16 bases between them. The CDR3 DNA sequence: TGCGCCAGCGGAGACGCGGCGAGGGACGAGCAGTACTTC. This sequence encodes CASGDAARDEQYF.

V gene TRBV7-9 combines with J gene TRBJ1-1; maybe TRBD1 (6 bases). The germline CDR1 and CDR2 sequences are SEHNR and FQNEAQ (reference sequence). V lost 5 bases to trimming and J lost 4 bases, with 20 bases between them. The CDR3 length is 16 residues. DNA of the CDR3: TGTGCCAGCAGCGCTAGGGGGGACGGCGGGGGCACTGAAGCTTTCTTT. Its translation is CASSARGDGGGTEAFF.

CDR3 loop: CASSIRQGLNTEAFF. In DNA form, the CDR3 reads TGTGCCAGTAGTATTAGACAGGGATTGAACACTGAAGCTTTCTTT. The chain carries TRBV19 and TRBJ1-1; the match to TRBD1 covers 7 bases. V shed 3 bases and J 0 bases; nucleotides not matched to a gene: 4. Germline loops: CDR1 LNHDA, CDR2 SQIVND (reference sequence). This CDR3 contains 15 residues.

The chain is built from TRBV2 and TRBJ2-3; TRBD2 aligns across 10 bases. Germline CDR1 reads SNHLY; CDR2 reads FYNNEI. This CDR3 has 15 amino acids. J lost 6 bases, V lost 6 bases, and 9 bases had no gene match. CDR3 region: CASRRLAGVPDTQYF. The CDR3, as DNA: TGTGCCAGCAGGCGGCTAGCGGGAGTCCCCGATACGCAGTATTTT. Looking up the rest from reference TRBV2 and TRBJ2-3 gives the full variable domain: EPEVTQTPSHQVTQMGQEVILRCVPISNHLYFYWYRQILGQKVEFLVSFYNNEISEKSEIFDDQFSVERPDGSNFTLKIRSTKLEDSAMYFCASRRLAGVPDTQYFGPGTRLTVL.

This clone came up a few times. The chain joins TRBV25-1 to TRBJ1-6; TRBD1 matches 8 bases. CDR3 length: 14 amino acids. V dropped 4 bases and J dropped 9; count of bases not matched to a gene: 5. Per germline, CDR1 MGHDK and CDR2 SYGVNS. The CDR3 sequence: CASSGTGLSSPLHF. The CDR3 DNA reads TGTGCCAGCAGTGGGACAGGGCTTAGTTCACCCCTCCACTTT.

The genes are TRBV7-9 and TRBJ2-3; possibly TRBD2 for D (5 bases). The CDR3 consists of 15 residues. The germline V and J ends were trimmed by 3 bases and 3 bases, with 13 bases remaining between them. In germline, CDR1 is SEHNR, CDR2 FQNEAQ (reference sequence). The CDR3 loop is CASSLGSGWTDTQYF. CDR3 sequence (DNA): TGTGCCAGCAGCTTGGGGTCGGGGTGGACAGATACGCAGTATTTT. The full variable domain, completed using reference TRBV7-9 and TRBJ2-3, is DTGVSQNPRHKITKRGQNVTFRCDPISEHNRLYWYRQTLGQGPEFLTYFQNEAQLEKSRLLSDRFSAERPKGSFSTLEIQRTEQGDSAMYLCASSLGSGWTDTQYFGPGTRLTVL.

The chain carries TRBV5-1 and TRBJ2-7, with TRBD1 matching 7 bases. V lost 4 bases and J lost 0; bases outside the gene matches: 10. CDR3 length equals 16 residues. From germline, CDR1 is SGHRS and CDR2 YFSETQ. In DNA form, the CDR3 reads TGCGCCAGCAGCAAAGGACAGGCCCGCTCCTCCTACGAGCAGTACTTC. Its protein product is CASSKGQARSSYEQYF.

The chain links TRBV6-5 to TRBJ1-6, with a weak D call TRBD1 (5 bases). V shed 6 bases and J shed 9 bases, with 18 bases lying between them. This CDR3 region has 15 residues. The germline V gene encodes CDR1 MNHEY and CDR2 SVGAGI. The DNA of the CDR3 is TGTGCCAGCAGCCCCGGACCCGGGGGTAGTTCACCCCTCCACTTT. It translates to CASSPGPGGSSPLHF.

This rearrangement joins TRBV19 to TRBJ2-7; TRBD1 might be the D (6 bases). Germline loops: CDR1 LNHDA, CDR2 SQIVND (reference sequence). V was pared by 4 bases and J by 5 bases, with 18 bases between. CDR3 length equals 15 residues. The CDR3 protein is CASSKMGHDKNEQYF. In DNA form, the CDR3 reads TGTGCCAGTAGTAAAATGGGACACGATAAGAACGAGCAGTACTTC. The full variable domain, its missing parts supplied by reference TRBV19 and TRBJ2-7, is DGGITQSPKYLFRKEGQNVTLSCEQNLNHDAMYWYRQDPGQGLRLIYYSQIVNDFQKGDIAEGYSVSREKKESFPLTVTSAQKNPTAFYLCASSKMGHDKNEQYFGPGTRLTVT.

The V and J genes are TRBV4-1 and TRBJ1-3; 11 bases are a match to TRBD1. CDR3 length equals 15 residues. CDR1 and CDR2 (germline): MGHRA, YSYEKL. V shed 0 bases and J 6 bases; nucleotides not matched to a gene: 1. The CDR3 DNA sequence: TGCGCCAGCAGCCAAGATGGACAGGGGGCAAACACCATATATTTT. It specifies CASSQDGQGANTIYF.

V gene TRBV2 combines with J gene TRBJ1-2; perhaps TRBD1 as D (6 bases). The CDR3 has 14 residues. The germline V and J ends were trimmed by 6 bases and 4 bases, with 15 bases remaining between them. CDR1 and CDR2 from the germline V gene are SNHLY and FYNNEI. CDR3 bases: TGTGCCAGCAGGGGGGAACAGGGCGGCTATGGCTACACCTTC. Its translation: CASRGEQGGYGYTF.

The chain is built from TRBV4-1 and TRBJ1-1, with 8 bases lining up with TRBD1. Trimming at V came to 5 bases and at J to 1 base, leaving 18 bases not matched to a gene. This CDR3 is built from 19 residues. The germline gives CDR1 MGHRA, CDR2 YSYEKL. The CDR3 DNA is TGCGCCAGCAGCGAAGGAGGAGGCAGGGGGCAAATAGGGAACACTGAAGCTTTCTTT. It specifies CASSEGGGRGQIGNTEAFF.

This rearrangement joins TRBV24-1 to TRBJ2-7; a possible D gene is TRBD1 (6 bases). Germline CDR1 is KGHDR and CDR2 is SFDVKD. V was cut by 3 bases and J by 3 bases, with 17 bases left in between. The CDR3 is 16 residues long. CDR3 protein: CATSDGPPGQIYEQYF. The CDR3 DNA is TGTGCCACCAGTGATGGACCCCCGGGACAAATCTACGAGCAGTACTTC.

The chain combines TRBV7-9 with TRBJ2-3; a possible D gene is TRBD2 (6 bases). Germline CDR1 is SEHNR and CDR2 is FQNEAQ (reference sequence). Trimming shortened V by 7 bases and J by 0 bases, and 14 bases separated the two germline ends. The CDR3 totals 15 residues. The CDR3 spells CASTPGGTSTDTQYF. The CDR3 DNA is TGTGCCAGCACCCCTGGAGGGACTAGCACAGATACGCAGTATTTT.